The 25 T cell receptor beta chains listed next were all sequenced from one sample in a study of human T cells and chemical hapten exposure. Unfractionated whole blood was the source from which total RNA was extracted. MiXCR, run by TCRdb on the 5' RACE reads, gives a single entry per CDR3 protein. The data contain roughly 81,000 distinct CDR3 sequences, about a sixth of them singletons. The receptors here all came from a female donor in good health.

This clonotype has only a few counts. Written as DNA, the CDR3 is TGTGCCAGAGGGAGGGCAGGGAGGAGTGGCTACACCTTC. It is translated as CARGRAGRSGYTF. The rearrangement uses TRBV2 and TRBJ1-2, with a possible D match to TRBD1 (5 bases). Germline-derived CDR1 and CDR2 are SNHLY and FYNNEI. Trimming cost V 9 bases and J 7 bases, with 18 bases left between them. The CDR3 runs to 13 residues.

The chain couples TRBV7-9 to TRBJ2-1; D possibly corresponds to TRBD2 (6 bases). The CDR3 sequence is 15 residues long. Germline CDR1 SEHNR, CDR2 FQNEAQ (reference sequence). The ends were cut back, 1 base at V and 0 bases at J, with 7 bases in the middle. The CDR3, as DNA: TGTGCCAGCAGCTTAGGCGGGATCTCCTACAATGAGCAGTTCTTC. Protein product: CASSLGGISYNEQFF. Using reference TRBV7-9 and TRBJ2-1 for the parts outside the CDR3, the full variable domain is DTGVSQNPRHKITKRGQNVTFRCDPISEHNRLYWYRQTLGQGPEFLTYFQNEAQLEKSRLLSDRFSAERPKGSFSTLEIQRTEQGDSAMYLCASSLGGISYNEQFFGPGTRLTVL.

V is TRBV11-2 and J is TRBJ2-7; possibly TRBD1 or TRBD2 for D (6 bases each). Germline CDR1 and CDR2: SGHAT and FQNNGV. V was clipped by 5 bases and J by 6 bases, with 20 bases between them. There are 15 residues in the CDR3. The CDR3 DNA reads TGTGCCAGCAGCCCGGACTCCCTCGGGGGCAGCGAGCAGTACTTC. It yields the protein CASSPDSLGGSEQYF.

Only a few counts were recorded for this clonotype. V gene TRBV7-2 combines with J gene TRBJ1-1; D gene unclear. The CDR3 extends over 15 amino acids. V lost 4 bases and J lost 4, with 16 bases in between. Per germline, CDR1 SGHTA and CDR2 FQGNSA. The CDR3 DNA follows: TGTGCCAGCAGCTCAGAGGAGGGTATGGGCACTGAAGCTTTCTTT. It yields the protein CASSSEEGMGTEAFF.

This clonotype was counted between two and nine times. The chain employs TRBV20-1 and TRBJ1-2; D gene unclear. CDR3 length: 11 residues. Germline CDR1 is DFQATT and CDR2 is SNEGSKA (reference sequence). Between the trimmed V and J ends, which lost 6 bases and 8 bases, there was a span of 13 bases. Here the CDR3 reads CSATRPRGYTF. CDR3 coding DNA: TGCAGTGCCACCCGCCCTAGAGGCTACACCTTC.

The chain is built from TRBV10-1 and TRBJ1-1, with 7 nucleotides matching TRBD1. Germline V CDR1 and CDR2: WNHNN, SYGVQD (reference sequence). V dropped 5 bases and J dropped 5; count of bases not matched to a gene: 8. The CDR3 is 14 residues long. The CDR3 DNA reads as TGCGCCAGCAGTTGGGCACAGGGGCGGACTGAAGCTTTCTTT. Amino acids: CASSWAQGRTEAFF.

This clonotype has only a few counts. V and J are TRBV2 and TRBJ2-5; D gene ambiguous. In germline, CDR1 is SNHLY, CDR2 FYNNEI. Trimming removed 6 bases from V and 5 bases from J, with 7 bases in between. This CDR3 is built from 11 residues. This CDR3 is CASRREETQYF. DNA of the CDR3: TGTGCCAGCAGAAGAGAGGAGACCCAGTACTTC.

The rearrangement uses TRBV3-1 and TRBJ1-1, with D unresolved. CDR3 length: 13 residues. Germline V gives CDR1 LGHDT, CDR2 YNNKEL (reference sequence). V lost 4 bases and J 5 bases, leaving 11 bases between the germline ends. CDR3 region: CASSRTGRTEAFF. The CDR3 DNA sequence: TGTGCCAGCAGCCGAACGGGGAGAACTGAAGCTTTCTTT.

The chain joins TRBV6-5 to TRBJ2-3; TRBD2 agrees at 12 bases. From germline, CDR1 is MNHEY and CDR2 SVGAGI. After removal of 5 bases from V and 10 bases from J, the junction contained 7 bases not matched to a gene. This CDR3 has 14 residues. The CDR3 here is CASSPLTSGGSQYF. In nucleotides, the CDR3 is TGTGCCAGCAGTCCCCTGACTAGCGGGGGATCGCAGTATTTT.

This clonotype was observed a few times. The V and J genes are TRBV7-2 and TRBJ2-1; TRBD2 aligns across 13 bases. Germline loops: CDR1 SGHTA, CDR2 FQGNSA. CDR3 length equals 14 residues. J gave up 10 bases and V 5 bases, and 5 bases lay outside the gene matches. The CDR3 DNA reads as TGTGCCAGCAGCCAAGGACTAGCGGGAGACGAGCAGTTCTTC. Encoded protein: CASSQGLAGDEQFF.

The table lists this clonotype with a few counts. This chain links TRBV19 with TRBJ2-1, with 8 bases fitting TRBD2. The CDR3 spans 17 residues. After removal of 5 bases from V and 5 bases from J, the junction contained 14 bases not matched to a gene. Per the germline V gene, CDR1 is LNHDA and CDR2 is SQIVND (reference sequence). The chain's CDR3 is CASSPRAGGPVNNEQFF. The CDR3 DNA reads as TGTGCCAGTAGTCCCAGGGCGGGAGGTCCCGTAAACAATGAGCAGTTCTTC.

V usage is TRBV12-3 or TRBV12-4 and J usage is TRBJ2-5, with 8 bases matching TRBD1. The CDR3 runs to 13 residues. The ends lost 5 bases at V and 5 bases at J; junction bases unmatched: 4. The CDR3 here is CASSVRGLETQYF. CDR3 DNA: TGTGCCAGCAGTGTCAGGGGGCTGGAGACCCAGTACTTC.

This clonotype was recorded a few times. V gene TRBV20-1 combines with J gene TRBJ1-6; no firm D call. CDR1 and CDR2 (germline): DFQATT, SNEGSKA (reference sequence). CDR3 length: 13 residues. Trimming took 2 bases from V and 0 from J, leaving 2 bases between them. The CDR3 nucleotides are TGCAGTGCTAGAACCTCCTATAATTCACCCCTCCACTTT. Amino acid sequence: CSARTSYNSPLHF.

The CDR3, as DNA: TGCGCCAGCAGCGCTAGCGGAGGCACAGATACGCAGTATTTT. This codes for CASSASGGTDTQYF. The chain couples TRBV5-1 to TRBJ2-3, with 7 bases fitting TRBD2. From germline, CDR1 is SGHRS and CDR2 YFSETQ. The CDR3 is 14 residues long. With V trimmed by 4 bases and J by 1 base, 3 bases remained unmatched.

This clonotype was detected only a few times. J is TRBJ1-3 and V is TRBV6-5; 7 bases line up with TRBD1. The CDR3 contains 15 residues. CDR1 is MNHEY and CDR2 is SVGAGI in the germline V gene. Germline trimming cut 9 bases from V and 0 bases from J; bases unmatched to any gene: 8. Here the CDR3 reads CASGRTGDSGNTIYF. The CDR3 DNA is TGTGCCAGTGGGAGAACAGGGGACTCTGGAAACACCATATATTTT.

The chain is built from TRBV20-1 and TRBJ1-4; D not resolved. The CDR3 runs 14 residues. The germline CDR1 and CDR2 sequences are DFQATT and SNEGSKA (reference sequence). The ends were cut back, 0 bases at V and 8 bases at J, with 13 bases in the middle. The CDR3 is CSAREFGREEKLFF. Written as DNA, the CDR3 is TGCAGTGCTAGAGAGTTTGGGCGAGAGGAAAAACTGTTTTTT.

This clonotype was picked up many times. This chain uses TRBV10-3 with TRBJ2-7; D call uncertain. Trimming removed 5 bases from V and 2 bases from J, with 10 bases in between. CDR1 is ENHRY, CDR2 SYGVKD, per germline. The CDR3 loop spans 13 amino acids. In nucleotides, the CDR3 is TGTGCCATCAGTCCCCCAGGAACCTACGAGCAGTACTTC. Translated, it gives CAISPPGTYEQYF.

This clonotype was found a few times. This chain connects TRBV6-1 to TRBJ1-5; perhaps TRBD1 as D (6 bases). Per the germline V gene, CDR1 is MNHNS and CDR2 is SASEGT. Trimming removed 1 base at V and 5 bases at J, with 12 bases between. This CDR3 has 15 amino acids. Written as DNA, the CDR3 is TGTGCCAGCAGTGAAGTGGGGGGCACCGATCAGCCCCAGCATTTT. This codes for CASSEVGGTDQPQHF.

This clonotype was counted ten times or more. The rearrangement uses TRBV7-9 and TRBJ2-3; 13 nucleotides align to TRBD2. CDR3 length: 20 residues. Trimming removed 0 bases from V and 4 bases from J; junction bases left unmatched: 13. Germline loops: CDR1 SEHNR, CDR2 FQNEAQ (reference sequence). CDR3 residues: CASSLAPGLAGDGVPDTQYF. In DNA form, the CDR3 reads TGTGCCAGCAGCTTAGCGCCTGGACTAGCGGGAGATGGGGTCCCAGATACGCAGTATTTT.

This clonotype was counted only a few times. One end of the junction fails to match germline, which may point to a read error. This chain connects TRBV6-2 or TRBV6-3 to TRBJ1-2; a possible D gene is TRBD1 (5 bases). Germline loops: CDR1 MNHEY, CDR2 SVGEGT. There are 14 residues in the CDR3. CDR3: CASNYKGPVGGYTF. Written as DNA, the CDR3 is TGTGCCAGCAATTACAAGGGGCCAGTAGGCGGCTACACCTTC.

The chain employs TRBV20-1 and TRBJ1-6, with a tentative D call TRBD1 (6 bases). The CDR3 is made up of 17 amino acids. Trimming took off 0 bases at V and 6 bases at J, with 18 bases between the two ends. Germline lookup yields CDR1 DFQATT and CDR2 SNEGSKA (reference sequence). In nucleotides, the CDR3 is TGCAGTGCTAGAGATGGGGGCAGGCGCTCACCTAATTCACCCCTCCACTTT. It yields the protein CSARDGGRRSPNSPLHF.

This chain connects TRBV30 to TRBJ2-3; 14 bases fit TRBD2. The ends lost 3 bases at V and 2 bases at J; junction bases unmatched: 7. Germline CDR1 and CDR2: GTSNPN and SVGIG (reference sequence). CDR3 length: 17 amino acids. This chain's CDR3 is CAWRATSGGAYTDTQYF. CDR3 bases: TGTGCCTGGAGGGCGACTAGCGGGGGGGCATACACAGATACGCAGTATTTT.

The V gene is TRBV20-1, the J gene TRBJ1-4, with D possibly being TRBD1 (6 bases). The CDR3 extends over 14 amino acids. In germline, CDR1 is DFQATT, CDR2 SNEGSKA (reference sequence). V lost 1 base, J lost 6 bases, and 12 bases lay in between. The CDR3 nucleotides are TGCAGTGCTAGAGTAGGGGGAGACGATGAAAAACTGTTTTTT. It encodes CSARVGGDDEKLFF.

The rearrangement links TRBV18 to TRBJ1-1, with D unresolved. Germline V gene lookup returns CDR1 KGHSH and CDR2 LQKENI. Between the trimmed V and J ends, which lost 7 bases and 4 bases, there was a span of 16 bases. This CDR3 comprises 14 residues. The CDR3: CASYQSGRSTEAFF. CDR3 nucleotide sequence: TGTGCCAGCTACCAGAGTGGCAGAAGCACTGAAGCTTTCTTT.

V is TRBV7-2 and J is TRBJ1-3; no clear D gene. The CDR3 has 14 amino acids. V lost 2 bases, J lost 4 bases, and 9 bases lay in between. Germline CDR1 and CDR2: SGHTA and FQGNSA. As DNA, the CDR3 is TGTGCCAGCAGCTTATGGGGTCCCGGAAACACCATATATTTT. The encoded protein is CASSLWGPGNTIYF.